This TCR beta chain was sequenced for a study of shared clonotypes between healthy human individuals. The study, taken as a whole, reports: Non-shared clonotypes had lower generation probabilities than those shared by all four donors.

Only one count was recorded for this clone. Antigen unknown. Germline-derived CDR1 and CDR2 are MNHEY and SVGAGI. This CDR3 is 11 amino acids long. The trim removed 8 bases at V and 11 bases at J, leaving 5 bases unmatched. The data were produced by immunoSEQ multiplex PCR, yet TCRdb's version contains in-frame clones alone and is incomplete. The data hold approximately 340,000 clones, with less than 85% observed a single time. The chain carries TRBV6-5 and TRBJ2-1, with 8 positions matching TRBD2. The receptor was isolated from a young man in good health. What was sequenced was memory CD4+ T cells sorted from blood. Subset in this sample: CD45RA-negative fraction. CDR3 DNA sequence: TGTGCCAGCTCGAGCGGGAGACAGCAGTTCTTC. This codes for CASSSGRQQFF.